The 10 T cell receptor beta chains given below trace back to one sample, sequenced in a study of identical twins. MiXCR was run by TCRdb on the 5' RACE reads, yielding one entry per CDR3 protein. The sample lists 650,000 to 750,000 distinct CDR3 sequences, over 20% occurring once. These data were likewise used in another study, on T cells expressing NK-cell markers.

The sample was PBMCs. Receptor source: a woman aged 18-29 years in good health.

This chain uses TRBV10-3 with TRBJ2-7; 9 nucleotides match TRBD1. Looked up from germline, CDR1 is ENHRY and CDR2 is SYGVKD. J was trimmed by 2 bases and V by 11 bases; bases with no gene match: 19. The length of the CDR3 is 17 residues. The CDR3 bases are TGTGCCTCGATCCGGGACAGGGACGCGGTCGCGCCCTACGAGCAGTACTTC. Translating it yields CASIRDRDAVAPYEQYF.

The gene calls are TRBV5-1 and TRBJ1-6; no definite D call. The CDR3 spans 13 residues. Trimming cost V 4 bases and J 10 bases, with 12 bases left between them. Germline assignment: CDR1 SGHRS and CDR2 YFSETQ. The CDR3 region has the DNA TGCGCCAGCAGCATCACAGCTTTATCACCCCTCCACTTT. Translating gives CASSITALSPLHF.

The chain carries TRBV6-5 and TRBJ1-1, with TRBD1 matching 9 bases. J was trimmed by 5 bases and V by 5 bases; bases with no gene match: 9. This CDR3 is built from 15 residues. CDR1 MNHEY and CDR2 SVGAGI come from the germline V gene. The CDR3 spells CASSNHGQGQTEAFF. The CDR3 nucleotides read TGTGCCAGCAGTAACCACGGACAGGGGCAAACTGAAGCTTTCTTT.

This clonotype was recorded many times. J is TRBJ1-1 and V is TRBV12-3 or TRBV12-4, with TRBD1 as a possible D gene (5 bases). V was clipped by 3 bases and J by 4 bases, with 9 bases between them. The CDR3 is made up of 13 amino acids. The CDR3 DNA reads as TGTGCCAGCAGTTTTCAGGGCAGCACTGAAGCTTTCTTT. Translated: CASSFQGSTEAFF.

The chain couples TRBV6-6 to TRBJ1-1; TRBD1 aligns across 9 bases. The J segment lost 0 bases and the V segment lost 9 bases, leaving 2 bases of the junction unmatched. The CDR3 covers 13 residues. The germline CDR1 and CDR2 sequences are MNHNY and SVGAGI (reference sequence). CDR3 coding DNA: TGTGCCAGTTGGACAGGGGTGAACACTGAAGCTTTCTTT. Encoded protein: CASWTGVNTEAFF.

The V call is TRBV5-5, the J call TRBJ1-1; the D is unclear. This CDR3 comprises 12 residues. Germline lookup yields CDR1 SGHKS and CDR2 YYEKEE (reference sequence). The V gene lost 0 bases and the J gene lost 6 bases, with 6 bases spanning the gap. CDR3 sequence (DNA): TGTGCCAGCAGCTTGGAGAGGTCTGAAGCTTTCTTT. Amino acids: CASSLERSEAFF.

The rearrangement uses TRBV6-1 and TRBJ2-7, with TRBD2 as a possible D gene (5 bases). The germline CDR1 and CDR2 sequences are MNHNS and SASEGT. The CDR3 runs 14 residues. V lost 6 bases to trimming and J lost 4 bases, with 16 bases between them. This chain's CDR3 is CASRSGYDQYEQYF. In nucleotides, the CDR3 is TGTGCCAGCAGGAGCGGTTACGACCAGTACGAGCAGTACTTC.

This clonotype turned up a few times. This sequence joins TRBV20-1 and TRBJ2-7; D gene uncertain. This CDR3 has 14 residues. Trimming shortened V by 0 bases and J by 2 bases, and 11 bases separated the two germline ends. CDR1 is DFQATT and CDR2 is SNEGSKA in the germline V gene (reference sequence). The chain's CDR3 is CSARDGKTTYEQYF. The DNA of the CDR3 is TGCAGTGCTAGAGATGGGAAAACCACCTACGAGCAGTACTTC.

This clonotype showed up just a few times. This chain links TRBV9 with TRBJ2-7; D may be TRBD1 (6 bases). V lost 2 bases to trimming and J lost 3 bases, with 9 bases between them. The CDR3 has 13 amino acids. Looked up from germline, CDR1 is SGDLS and CDR2 is YYNGEE. CDR3 nucleotide sequence: TGTGCCAGCAGCGTTCAGGGGCACTACGAGCAGTACTTC. Protein product: CASSVQGHYEQYF.

This clonotype was seen only a few times. V usage is TRBV5-1 and J usage is TRBJ2-7; 8 bases fit TRBD1. The CDR3 has 15 amino acids. Germline V lookup: CDR1 SGHRS, CDR2 YFSETQ. The trim removed 0 bases at V and 4 bases at J, leaving 6 bases unmatched. CDR3 sequence (DNA): TGCGCCAGCAGCTTGGCCCAGGGGACAGGTTACGAGCAGTACTTC. Its translation: CASSLAQGTGYEQYF.